The rows below give T cell receptor beta chains drawn from one sample of a study of Ad26.COV2.S vaccination and SARS-CoV-2 variants. Data came from immunoSEQ multiplex PCR; TCRdb stores just in-frame clones and leaves some out. The sample has more than 350,000 clones, around 90% seen once. Sequences were derived from peripheral blood, sampled in a trial of Ad26.COV2.S vaccine versus placebo. The origin of the receptors is a person between 18 and 59 years old who received the Ad26.COV2.S COVID-19 vaccine or a placebo. CDR3s include the opening cysteine and the closing phenylalanine or tryptophan. The D gene is left open where the match is weak. Some rows have no size entry. The others give once, few or many, or a class for an expanded clone.

d_gene: TRBD1; j_gene: TRBJ1-4; v_gene: TRBV25-1; abundance: NA; CDR3nt: TGTGCCAGCAGGGGACAGGGGGTCACTAATGAAAAACTGTTTTTT; CDR3aa: CASRGQGVTNEKLFF
d_gene: TRBD2; j_gene: TRBJ2-1; v_gene: TRBV27; abundance: NA; CDR3nt: TGTGCCAGCAGTCTAACTAGCGGGAACCATGAGCAGTTCTTC; CDR3aa: CASSLTSGNHEQFF
d_gene: TRBD1; j_gene: TRBJ1-6; v_gene: TRBV7-9; abundance: few; CDR3nt: TGTGCCAGCAGCGCTCCCGGGACAGGGGTTGGTTCACCCCTCCACTTT; CDR3aa: CASSAPGTGVGSPLHF
d_gene: TRBD1; j_gene: TRBJ1-2; v_gene: TRBV28; abundance: NA; CDR3nt: TGTGCCAGTGGGACAGGGGCCCCTAACTATGGCTACACCTTC; CDR3aa: CASGTGAPNYGYTF
d_gene: TRBD1; j_gene: TRBJ1-4; v_gene: TRBV7-2; abundance: NA; CDR3nt: TGTGCCAGCAGCCCGGGACAGGGCTTTGAAAAACTGTTTTTT; CDR3aa: CASSPGQGFEKLFF
d_gene: TRBD1; j_gene: TRBJ2-7; v_gene: TRBV7-3; abundance: few; CDR3nt: TGTGCCAGCAGTCCAACAGGGGGGCTTTACGAGCAGTACTTC; CDR3aa: CASSPTGGLYEQYF
d_gene: TRBD2; j_gene: TRBJ2-1; v_gene: TRBV4-1; abundance: NA; CDR3nt: TGCGCCAGCAGCCCTAGGCTAGCGGTATACAATGAGCAGTTCTTC; CDR3aa: CASSPRLAVYNEQFF
d_gene: TRBD1; j_gene: TRBJ1-1; v_gene: TRBV6-5; abundance: NA; CDR3nt: TGTGCCAGCAGTATTACAGGGGTGGGCACTGAAGCTTTCTTT; CDR3aa: CASSITGVGTEAFF
d_gene: NA; j_gene: TRBJ1-2; v_gene: TRBV18; abundance: once; CDR3nt: TGTGCCAGCTCACCACCTATACAGGATAACTATGGCTACACCTTC; CDR3aa: CASSPPIQDNYGYTF
d_gene: NA; j_gene: TRBJ2-1; v_gene: TRBV6-5; abundance: once; CDR3nt: TGTGCCAGCAGTTACACTTCTGCTTCCTACAATGAGCAGTTCTTC; CDR3aa: CASSYTSASYNEQFF
d_gene: NA; j_gene: TRBJ1-1; v_gene: TRBV4-1; abundance: NA; CDR3nt: TGCGCCAGCAGCCAAGTTGGCGGGCCTGAAGCTTTCTTT; CDR3aa: CASSQVGGPEAFF
d_gene: NA; j_gene: TRBJ2-7; v_gene: TRBV27; abundance: NA; CDR3nt: TGTGCCAGCAGTTTGGCAGCTGGGCAGGGAAGCTACGAGCAGTACTTC; CDR3aa: CASSLAAGQGSYEQYF
d_gene: NA; j_gene: TRBJ2-6; v_gene: TRBV15; abundance: few; CDR3nt: TGTGCCACCAGCAGAGAAAGAGGGTCTGGGGCCAACGTCCTGACTTTC; CDR3aa: CATSRERGSGANVLTF
d_gene: TRBD2; j_gene: TRBJ2-1; v_gene: TRBV29-1; abundance: NA; CDR3nt: TGCAGCGCCTTCTCCGCGGGAGATGAGCAGTTCTTC; CDR3aa: CSAFSAGDEQFF
d_gene: NA; j_gene: TRBJ2-7; v_gene: TRBV20-1; abundance: once; CDR3nt: TGCAGTGCACGTCTAACCTACGAGCAGTACTTC; CDR3aa: CSARLTYEQYF
d_gene: NA; j_gene: TRBJ1-1; v_gene: TRBV7-9; abundance: NA; CDR3nt: TGTGCCAGCAGCTTACGACAGGTGAGGACTGAAGCTTTCTTT; CDR3aa: CASSLRQVRTEAFF
d_gene: TRBD2; j_gene: TRBJ2-1; v_gene: TRBV19; abundance: NA; CDR3nt: TGTGCCAGTAGTATACTAGCGGGAGGGCCAAACTCCTACAATGAGCAGTTCTTC; CDR3aa: CASSILAGGPNSYNEQFF
d_gene: NA; j_gene: TRBJ1-1; v_gene: TRBV2; abundance: NA; CDR3nt: TGTGCCAGCAGTGAAGAGCCAGTAGGGGTGAACACTGAAGCTTTCTTT; CDR3aa: CASSEEPVGVNTEAFF
d_gene: NA; j_gene: TRBJ1-5; v_gene: TRBV7-8; abundance: NA; CDR3nt: TGTGCCAGCAGCTCAATTAGAGTAGGGGTGGATCAGCCCCAGCATTTT; CDR3aa: CASSSIRVGVDQPQHF
d_gene: NA; j_gene: TRBJ2-2; v_gene: TRBV7-8; abundance: NA; CDR3nt: TGTGCCAGCAGCTTAGTCGGGGGACAGTCGGTCGGGGAGCTGTTTTTT; CDR3aa: CASSLVGGQSVGELFF
d_gene: TRBD2; j_gene: TRBJ2-1; v_gene: TRBV24-1; abundance: NA; CDR3nt: TGTGCCACCAGTACCACCGGGACTAGTAAGTTCTTC; CDR3aa: CATSTTGTSKFF
d_gene: TRBD2; j_gene: TRBJ2-5; v_gene: TRBV29-1; abundance: NA; CDR3nt: TGCAGCGTTGAACGGGCTAGCGGGAGCCGGGGGACCCAGTACTTC; CDR3aa: CSVERASGSRGTQYF
d_gene: NA; j_gene: TRBJ1-1; v_gene: TRBV4-3; abundance: NA; CDR3nt: TGCGCCAGCAGCCAAGATAGAGGTAACACTGAAGCTTTCTTT; CDR3aa: CASSQDRGNTEAFF
d_gene: NA; j_gene: TRBJ2-7; v_gene: TRBV18; abundance: NA; CDR3nt: TGTGCCAGCTCATCTTCGGGACAAAGCTACGAGCAGTACTTC; CDR3aa: CASSSSGQSYEQYF
d_gene: NA; j_gene: TRBJ1-1; v_gene: TRBV11-3; abundance: NA; CDR3nt: TGTGCCAGCAGCTCCCGTTTATCGGGGGGCACTGAAGCTTTCTTT; CDR3aa: CASSSRLSGGTEAFF
d_gene: TRBD1; j_gene: TRBJ1-4; v_gene: TRBV28; abundance: NA; CDR3nt: TGTGCCAGCAGTTCCATGACAGGGTTGGATGAAAAACTGTTTTTT; CDR3aa: CASSSMTGLDEKLFF
d_gene: TRBD1; j_gene: TRBJ2-7; v_gene: TRBV27; abundance: NA; CDR3nt: TGTGCCAGCCGACAGGGATCCTACGAGCAGTACTTC; CDR3aa: CASRQGSYEQYF
d_gene: NA; j_gene: TRBJ2-1; v_gene: TRBV4-3; abundance: NA; CDR3nt: TGCGCCAGCAGCCAACCATTAGTCGGTGAGCAGTTCTTC; CDR3aa: CASSQPLVGEQFF
d_gene: TRBD2; j_gene: TRBJ2-5; v_gene: TRBV6-5; abundance: NA; CDR3nt: TGTGCCAGCAGTTACAGCGGGGGCAGTGGAGAGACCCAGTACTTC; CDR3aa: CASSYSGGSGETQYF
d_gene: NA; j_gene: TRBJ1-1; v_gene: TRBV11-1; abundance: NA; CDR3nt: TGTGCCAGCAGCCTCGTGGTGAACACTGAAGCTTTCTTT; CDR3aa: CASSLVVNTEAFF
d_gene: NA; j_gene: TRBJ1-2; v_gene: TRBV28; abundance: NA; CDR3nt: TGTGCCAGCAGTTTGAGGGGCTATGGCTACACCTTC; CDR3aa: CASSLRGYGYTF
d_gene: NA; j_gene: TRBJ2-3; v_gene: TRBV6-6; abundance: few; CDR3nt: TGTGCCAGCCGCTCCGGGTTACAGGGCACAGATACGCAGTATTTT; CDR3aa: CASRSGLQGTDTQYF
d_gene: TRBD1; j_gene: TRBJ2-7; v_gene: TRBV6-5; abundance: NA; CDR3nt: TGTGCCAGCAGTTTTCGGGACAGGAGCTACGAGCAGTACTTC; CDR3aa: CASSFRDRSYEQYF
d_gene: TRBD2; j_gene: TRBJ2-1; v_gene: TRBV7-9; abundance: NA; CDR3nt: TGTGCCAGCAGCTTGTTCCTAGCGGGAGTTGAAGAGCAGTTCTTC; CDR3aa: CASSLFLAGVEEQFF
d_gene: TRBD2; j_gene: TRBJ2-5; v_gene: TRBV9; abundance: NA; CDR3nt: TGTGCCAGCAGCCGACTTAGTAGCGGGAGAGAGACCCAGTACTTC; CDR3aa: CASSRLSSGRETQYF
d_gene: NA; j_gene: TRBJ1-1; v_gene: TRBV6-2/TRBV6-3; abundance: few; CDR3nt: TGTGCCAGCAGTTACTCAGGGCTAAACACTGAAGCTTTCTTT; CDR3aa: CASSYSGLNTEAFF
d_gene: NA; j_gene: TRBJ2-3; v_gene: TRBV6-6; abundance: NA; CDR3nt: TGTGCCAGCAGTTACTCTCCCAGGGTAGATACGCAGTATTTT; CDR3aa: CASSYSPRVDTQYF
d_gene: NA; j_gene: TRBJ2-5; v_gene: TRBV12-5; abundance: once; CDR3nt: TGTGCTAGTGGCCCATCCGGGTCCGTAGAGACCCAGTACTTC; CDR3aa: CASGPSGSVETQYF
d_gene: NA; j_gene: TRBJ2-7; v_gene: TRBV27; abundance: NA; CDR3nt: TGTGCCAGCAGTTTAAAGGAGACCTACGAGCAGTACTTC; CDR3aa: CASSLKETYEQYF
d_gene: NA; j_gene: TRBJ2-2; v_gene: TRBV10-3; abundance: NA; CDR3nt: TGTGCCATCAGTCTGATACAGACCGATCTTCGCGCCGGGGAGCTGTTTTTT; CDR3aa: CAISLIQTDLRAGELFF
d_gene: TRBD1; j_gene: TRBJ2-3; v_gene: TRBV28; abundance: NA; CDR3nt: TGTGCCAGCAGTTTAGGTGGGCAGGGGGCAGATACGCAGTATTTT; CDR3aa: CASSLGGQGADTQYF
d_gene: NA; j_gene: TRBJ2-7; v_gene: TRBV19; abundance: NA; CDR3nt: TGTGCCAGTAGTACTTATCTTGGACCAGGGAACTACGAGCAGTACTTC; CDR3aa: CASSTYLGPGNYEQYF
d_gene: NA; j_gene: TRBJ1-2; v_gene: TRBV12-3/TRBV12-4; abundance: NA; CDR3nt: TGTGCCAGCAGTTTACTGCCTTCCTATGGCTACACCTTC; CDR3aa: CASSLLPSYGYTF
d_gene: NA; j_gene: TRBJ2-7; v_gene: TRBV5-4; abundance: NA; CDR3nt: TGTGCCAGCAGCTTGAGCCGGGGCGACGAGCAGTACTTC; CDR3aa: CASSLSRGDEQYF
d_gene: TRBD2; j_gene: TRBJ2-7; v_gene: TRBV3-1/TRBV3-2; abundance: NA; CDR3nt: TGTGCCAGCAGCCTCCGGGTAGCGGGAGGAATGATCGGGACCTACGAGCAGTACTTC; CDR3aa: CASSLRVAGGMIGTYEQYF
d_gene: NA; j_gene: TRBJ1-5; v_gene: TRBV6-5; abundance: NA; CDR3nt: TGTGCCAGCTCGGCACTGCCGGAGACGCCCCAGCATTTT; CDR3aa: CASSALPETPQHF
d_gene: TRBD1; j_gene: TRBJ2-2; v_gene: TRBV7-3; abundance: few; CDR3nt: TGTGCCAGCAGCGAATCAACAGGGGCCGGGGAGCTGTTTTTT; CDR3aa: CASSESTGAGELFF
d_gene: NA; j_gene: TRBJ2-7; v_gene: TRBV7-9; abundance: NA; CDR3nt: TGTGCCAGCAGCTTAGTAGGGGACCTAACCTACGAGCAGTACTTC; CDR3aa: CASSLVGDLTYEQYF
d_gene: TRBD2; j_gene: TRBJ2-7; v_gene: TRBV5-1; abundance: NA; CDR3nt: TGCGCCAGCAGCAGAGAGGGAGGGCTCTCCTACGAGCAGTACTTC; CDR3aa: CASSREGGLSYEQYF
d_gene: NA; j_gene: TRBJ2-6; v_gene: TRBV15; abundance: NA; CDR3nt: TGTGCCACCAGCAGAGGGGGGGCTGGGGCCAACGTCCTGACTTTC; CDR3aa: CATSRGGAGANVLTF
d_gene: TRBD2; j_gene: TRBJ2-6; v_gene: TRBV28; abundance: NA; CDR3nt: TGTGCCAGCACTGGTTGGGGGGCTTGGCGGGAGGAAGGTGGGGCCAACGTCCTGACTTTC; CDR3aa: CASTGWGAWREEGGANVLTF
d_gene: TRBD2; j_gene: TRBJ2-1; v_gene: TRBV27; abundance: NA; CDR3nt: TGTGCCAGCAGCCCAGCGGGAGGGCCTAGCAATGAGCAGTTCTTC; CDR3aa: CASSPAGGPSNEQFF
d_gene: NA; j_gene: TRBJ2-6; v_gene: TRBV2; abundance: NA; CDR3nt: TGTGCCAGCAGGCAGGGCTCTGGGGCCAACGTCCTGACTTTC; CDR3aa: CASRQGSGANVLTF
d_gene: NA; j_gene: TRBJ2-3; v_gene: TRBV6-5; abundance: NA; CDR3nt: TGTGCCAGCGGCGGCGCAGATACGCAGTATTTT; CDR3aa: CASGGADTQYF
d_gene: NA; j_gene: TRBJ1-4; v_gene: TRBV10-3; abundance: NA; CDR3nt: TGTGCCATCAGGGCGAATGGGGATGAAAAACTGTTTTTT; CDR3aa: CAIRANGDEKLFF
d_gene: NA; j_gene: TRBJ1-2; v_gene: TRBV4-3; abundance: NA; CDR3nt: TGCGCCAGCAGCCAAGATGGGCGGAGAAACTATGGCTACACCTTC; CDR3aa: CASSQDGRRNYGYTF
d_gene: TRBD2; j_gene: TRBJ2-1; v_gene: TRBV6-2/TRBV6-3; abundance: NA; CDR3nt: TGTGCCAGCAGTTACTGGGCTAGCGGTAGCTCCTACAATGAGCAGTTCTTC; CDR3aa: CASSYWASGSSYNEQFF
d_gene: NA; j_gene: TRBJ1-2; v_gene: TRBV28; abundance: NA; CDR3nt: TGTGCCAGCAGTTTAATGGAATACGGCTACACCTTC; CDR3aa: CASSLMEYGYTF
d_gene: NA; j_gene: TRBJ1-2; v_gene: TRBV20-1; abundance: NA; CDR3nt: TGCAGTGCTCGCCGGGAACATGGCTACACCTTC; CDR3aa: CSARREHGYTF
d_gene: TRBD1; j_gene: TRBJ2-6; v_gene: TRBV7-3; abundance: NA; CDR3nt: TGTGCCAGCAGCTTACTCCAACAGGGGGCTGGGGCCAACGTCCTGACTTTC; CDR3aa: CASSLLQQGAGANVLTF